The TCR beta chain described here comes from a study of shared T cell receptors in the human thymus. The CDR3 is 19 amino acids. CDR1 is KGHSH and CDR2 is LQKENI in the germline V gene. Trimming took 2 bases from V and 6 from J; bases not matched to a gene: 20. Profiled with immunoSEQ multiplex PCR; TCRdb holds only in-frame clones, not every one. Of 720,000 or so clones in the sample, approximately 85% were seen once. The same sample was also used in a study of human thymus T cells. That source notes: Resections from corrective heart surgery provided thymus tissue. What appeared biased in thymic and blood repertoires was the usage of V and J genes.

The receptor was derived from a girl under three years old with a congenital heart defect. V usage is TRBV18 and J usage is TRBJ1-2, with TRBD1 matching over 8 bases. The sample taken for sequencing was thymocytes. The CDR3 here is CASSPMPKDRVGGKNGYTF. CDR3 DNA: TGTGCCAGCTCACCAATGCCGAAGGACAGGGTAGGGGGTAAGAATGGCTACACCTTC.